The 14 T cell receptor beta chains below all came from one sample that was sequenced in a study of blood T cell repertoires in COVID-19. Sequencing was performed with immunoSEQ multiplex PCR; in TCRdb, only in-frame clones are kept and a portion is missing. The sample consists of about 76,000 clones, approximately 81% of them appearing once. The specimen was peripheral blood. The origin of the receptors is a man aged 60 to 75 with COVID-19, enrolled during active disease.

This rearrangement joins TRBV25-1 to TRBJ2-7; D perhaps matches TRBD2 (5 bases). The CDR3 is 12 residues long. Germline V gene data show CDR1 as MGHDK and CDR2 as SYGVNS. The V and J ends lost 6 bases and 0 bases respectively, with 6 bases between them. CDR3 protein: CASRDYSYEQYF. CDR3 sequence (DNA): TGTGCCAGCAGAGACTACTCCTACGAGCAGTACTTC.

J is TRBJ1-2 and V is TRBV6-5; no clear D. The CDR3 loop spans 13 amino acids. Germline V gene sequence: CDR1 MNHEY, CDR2 SVGAGI. Between the trimmed V and J ends, which lost 2 bases and 8 bases, there was a span of 12 bases. The CDR3 spells CASSYREFGGYTF. In nucleotides, the CDR3 is TGTGCCAGCAGTTACCGGGAGTTCGGGGGCTACACCTTC.

This clone was counted only a few times. DNA of the CDR3: TGTGCCAGCAGGGGAAGCAGGGGGAGCTCCTACGAGCAGTACTTC. It yields the protein CASRGSRGSSYEQYF. V is TRBV6-5 and J is TRBJ2-7; 7 nucleotides match TRBD1. Germline CDR1 is MNHEY and CDR2 is SVGAGI. This CDR3 region has 15 residues. V was clipped by 6 bases and J by 0 bases; unmatched bases: 8.

This chain connects TRBV6-1 to TRBJ1-2; 8 bases are shared with TRBD1. CDR1 and CDR2 (germline): MNHNS, SASEGT. The CDR3 is made up of 16 amino acids. J lost 8 bases, V lost 2 bases, and 13 bases had no gene match. CDR3 region: CASSESYRQGAQGYTF. The DNA of the CDR3 is TGTGCCAGCAGTGAATCTTACCGGCAGGGGGCGCAGGGCTACACCTTC.

The chain carries TRBV18 and TRBJ2-7; perhaps TRBD2 as D (6 bases). The germline V and J ends were trimmed by 5 bases and 5 bases, with 16 bases remaining between them. There are 14 residues in the CDR3. CDR1 is KGHSH, CDR2 LQKENI, per germline. Here the CDR3 reads CASSNSGTHHEQYF. CDR3 coding DNA: TGTGCCAGCTCAAATAGCGGAACTCACCACGAGCAGTACTTC.

This clone has just one count. This chain uses TRBV2 with TRBJ2-1; a possible D gene is TRBD1 (6 bases). Germline values: CDR1 SNHLY, CDR2 FYNNEI. V lost 10 bases and J 2 bases, leaving 12 bases between the germline ends. This CDR3 region has 13 residues. The CDR3 sequence is CATRQDPYNEQFF. The CDR3 DNA sequence: TGTGCCACCCGACAGGACCCCTACAATGAGCAGTTCTTC.

This chain joins TRBV7-7 and TRBJ2-2, with D possibly matching TRBD1 (5 bases). Trimming left V 4 bases short and J 3 bases short, with 9 bases between. The CDR3 is 14 residues long. CDR1 and CDR2 from the germline V gene are SSHAT and FNYEAQ (reference sequence). This chain's CDR3 is CASSSDRYTGELFF. Here the CDR3 DNA reads TGTGCCAGCAGCTCCGACAGATACACCGGGGAGCTGTTTTTT.

The genes are TRBV24-1 and TRBJ2-5; 12 nucleotides line up with TRBD2. Germline lookup yields CDR1 KGHDR and CDR2 SFDVKD. The V gene end was trimmed by 9 bases and the J gene end by 4 bases; junction bases not matched to a gene: 5. The CDR3 spans 14 residues. CDR3 amino acids: CATGPGLAGETQYF. In DNA, the CDR3 is TGTGCCACCGGGCCGGGACTAGCGGGAGAGACCCAGTACTTC.

This rearrangement joins TRBV20-1 to TRBJ2-5, with 9 positions matching TRBD2. The junction had 7 bases not matched to a gene; V was cut back by 3 bases and J by 5 bases. The CDR3 contains 14 residues. CDR1 is DFQATT, CDR2 SNEGSKA, per germline (reference sequence). CDR3 loop: CSASLAGGLETQYF. The CDR3 coding sequence is TGCAGTGCTAGTTTGGCGGGAGGGTTGGAGACCCAGTACTTC.

V gene TRBV6-5 combines with J gene TRBJ1-6; D gene ambiguous. V lost 0 bases, J lost 14 bases, and 14 bases lay in between. The CDR3 sequence is 14 residues long. In germline, CDR1 is MNHEY, CDR2 SVGAGI. In DNA, the CDR3 is TGTGCCAGCAGTTACTCCTGGCGGGGTCAGTCCCTCCACTTT. It specifies CASSYSWRGQSLHF.

The genes are TRBV30 and TRBJ1-6, with D maybe TRBD1 (6 bases). This CDR3 is 15 amino acids long. The germline V gene has CDR1 GTSNPN and CDR2 SVGIG (reference sequence). V gave up 3 bases and J gave up 4 bases, with 13 bases separating them. The CDR3, as DNA: TGTGCCTGGAGGGCCCTGGGACATTATAATTCACCCCTCCACTTT. Protein: CAWRALGHYNSPLHF.

V gene TRBV27 combines with J gene TRBJ2-7; D may be TRBD2 (5 bases). Deletions cut 7 bases from V and 2 bases from J, with 15 bases between. Per germline, CDR1 MNHEY and CDR2 SMNVEV (reference sequence). The CDR3 runs to 14 residues. DNA of the CDR3: TGTGCCAGCAATCCAGGACTCAGACCCTACGAGCAGTACTTC. Its translation: CASNPGLRPYEQYF.

This chain links TRBV5-5 with TRBJ1-1; 8 nucleotides match TRBD1. This CDR3 is built from 12 residues. Trimming took 4 bases from V and 7 from J; bases not matched to a gene: 3. Germline lookup yields CDR1 SGHKS and CDR2 YYEKEE (reference sequence). The CDR3 reads CASSIDRGEAFF. The CDR3 coding sequence is TGTGCCAGCAGCATTGACAGGGGTGAAGCTTTCTTT.

The chain has TRBV29-1 and TRBJ2-5, with 7 bases that match TRBD2. V lost 7 bases to trimming and J lost 4 bases; unmatched junction nucleotides: 9. CDR1 SQVTM and CDR2 ANQGSEA come from the germline V gene. The CDR3 is made up of 13 amino acids. The CDR3 DNA reads TGCAGCGCTCAGCGGGGCAGGGCAGAGACCCAGTACTTC. It is translated as CSAQRGRAETQYF.